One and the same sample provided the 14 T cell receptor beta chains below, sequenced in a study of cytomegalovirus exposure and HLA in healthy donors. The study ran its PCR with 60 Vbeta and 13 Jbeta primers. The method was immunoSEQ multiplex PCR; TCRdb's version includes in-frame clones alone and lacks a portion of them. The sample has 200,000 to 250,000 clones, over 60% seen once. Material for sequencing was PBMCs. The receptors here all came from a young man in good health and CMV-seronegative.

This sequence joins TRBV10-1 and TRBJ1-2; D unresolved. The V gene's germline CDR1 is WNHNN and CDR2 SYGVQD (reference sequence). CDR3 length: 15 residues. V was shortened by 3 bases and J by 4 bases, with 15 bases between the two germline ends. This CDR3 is CASSERITDSYGYTF. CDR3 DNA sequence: TGCGCCAGCAGTGAAAGGATCACGGACTCCTATGGCTACACCTTC.

CDR3 in amino acids: CASGWASGTDTQYF. In nucleotides, the CDR3 is TGTGCCAGCGGATGGGCTAGCGGCACAGATACGCAGTATTTT. This chain joins TRBV7-2 and TRBJ2-3, with D possibly matching TRBD2 (6 bases). Germline values: CDR1 SGHTA, CDR2 FQGNSA. The CDR3 is 14 residues long. The V and J ends lost 8 bases and 1 base respectively, with 13 bases between them.

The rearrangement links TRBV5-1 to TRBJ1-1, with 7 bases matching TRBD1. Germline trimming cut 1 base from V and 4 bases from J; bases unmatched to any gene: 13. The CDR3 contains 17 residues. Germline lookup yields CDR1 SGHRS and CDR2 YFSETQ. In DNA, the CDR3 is TGCGCCAGCAGCTTGAAAAGGCCAGGGGGTCGTACCACTGAAGCTTTCTTT. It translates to CASSLKRPGGRTTEAFF.

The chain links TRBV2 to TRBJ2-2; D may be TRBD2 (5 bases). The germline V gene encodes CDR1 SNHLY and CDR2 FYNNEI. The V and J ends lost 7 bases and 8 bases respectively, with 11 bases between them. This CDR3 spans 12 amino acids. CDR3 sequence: CASTSRRGELFF. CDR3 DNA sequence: TGTGCCAGCACCTCCCGGAGGGGGGAGCTGTTTTTT. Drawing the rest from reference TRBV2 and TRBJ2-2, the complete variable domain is EPEVTQTPSHQVTQMGQEVILRCVPISNHLYFYWYRQILGQKVEFLVSFYNNEISEKSEIFDDQFSVERPDGSNFTLKIRSTKLEDSAMYFCASTSRRGELFFGEGSRLTVL.

The CDR3 reads CASSQDVAGGPDTQYF. CDR3 DNA: TGTGCCAGCAGCCAAGATGTAGCGGGAGGCCCGGATACGCAGTATTTT. The chain is built from TRBV4-2 and TRBJ2-3; 10 bases match TRBD2. V lost 0 bases, J lost 6 bases, and 6 bases stayed unmatched. Germline-derived CDR1 and CDR2 are LGHNA and YNFKEQ. The CDR3 runs 16 residues.

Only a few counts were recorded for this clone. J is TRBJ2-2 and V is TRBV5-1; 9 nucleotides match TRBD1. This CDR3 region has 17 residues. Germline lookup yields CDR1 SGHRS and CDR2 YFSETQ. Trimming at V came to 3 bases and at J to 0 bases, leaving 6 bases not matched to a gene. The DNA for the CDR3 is TGCGCCAGCAGCTACAGGGGGCGCGATTCGAACACCGGGGAGCTGTTTTTT. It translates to CASSYRGRDSNTGELFF.

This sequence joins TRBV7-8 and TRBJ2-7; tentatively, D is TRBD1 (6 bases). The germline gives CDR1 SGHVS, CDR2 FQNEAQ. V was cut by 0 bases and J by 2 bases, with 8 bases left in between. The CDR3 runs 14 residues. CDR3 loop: CASSLAGAPYEQYF. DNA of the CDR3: TGTGCCAGCAGCTTAGCGGGGGCCCCCTACGAGCAGTACTTC.

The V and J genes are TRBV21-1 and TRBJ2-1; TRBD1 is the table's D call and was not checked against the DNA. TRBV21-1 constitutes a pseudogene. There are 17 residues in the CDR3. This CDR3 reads CASSKDSVGRVKNEQFF. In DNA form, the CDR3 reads TGTGCCAGCAGCAAAGATTCTGTTGGCAGGGTGAAGAATGAGCAGTTCTTC.

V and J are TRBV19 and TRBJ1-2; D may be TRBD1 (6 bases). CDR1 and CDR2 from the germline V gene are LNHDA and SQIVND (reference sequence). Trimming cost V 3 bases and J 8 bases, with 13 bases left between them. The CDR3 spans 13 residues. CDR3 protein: CASSIPQGRGYTF. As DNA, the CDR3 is TGTGCCAGTAGTATCCCACAGGGTAGGGGCTACACCTTC.

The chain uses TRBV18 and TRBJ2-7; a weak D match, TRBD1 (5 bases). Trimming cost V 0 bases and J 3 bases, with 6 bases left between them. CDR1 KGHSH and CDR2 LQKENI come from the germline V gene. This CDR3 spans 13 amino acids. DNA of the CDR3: TGTGCCAGCTCACCACCGACAGTCTACGAGCAGTACTTC. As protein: CASSPPTVYEQYF.

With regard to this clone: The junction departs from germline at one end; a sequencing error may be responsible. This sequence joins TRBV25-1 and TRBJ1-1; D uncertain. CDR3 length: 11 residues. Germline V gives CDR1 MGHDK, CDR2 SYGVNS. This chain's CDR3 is CASSGGYEALF. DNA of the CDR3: TGTGCCAGCAGTGGCGGATATGAAGCTCTCTTT. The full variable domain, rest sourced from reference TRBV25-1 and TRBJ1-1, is EADIYQTPRYLVIGTGKKITLECSQTMGHDKMYWYQQDPGMELHLIHYSYGVNSTEKGDLSSESTVSRIRTEHFPLTLESARPSHTSQYLCASSGGYEALFGQGTRLTVV.

CDR3 in amino acids: CASSSPQGSYEQYF. As DNA, the CDR3 is TGTGCCAGCAGCTCGCCACAGGGATCCTACGAGCAGTACTTC. The rearrangement uses TRBV5-4 and TRBJ2-7, with TRBD1 as a possible D gene (6 bases). CDR3 length: 14 amino acids. Germline V gives CDR1 SGHNT, CDR2 YYREEE (reference sequence). V was cut by 3 bases and J by 1 base, with 11 bases left in between.

The DNA of the CDR3 is TGCGCCAGCAGCCTGACTACCGGGACTAGCGGGCCCAGCTCCTACGAGCAGTACTTC. It codes for CASSLTTGTSGPSSYEQYF. The rearrangement joins TRBV5-1 to TRBJ2-7; TRBD2 aligns across 12 bases. In germline, CDR1 is SGHRS, CDR2 YFSETQ. This CDR3 has 19 amino acids. After removal of 4 bases from V and 0 bases from J, the junction contained 14 bases not matched to a gene.

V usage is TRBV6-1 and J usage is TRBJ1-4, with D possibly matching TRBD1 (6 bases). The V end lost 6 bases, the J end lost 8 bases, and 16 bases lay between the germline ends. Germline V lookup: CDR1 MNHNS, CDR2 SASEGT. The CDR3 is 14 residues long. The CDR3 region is CASSAPGVGEKLFF. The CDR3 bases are TGTGCCAGCAGCGCGCCAGGGGTGGGCGAAAAACTGTTTTTT.